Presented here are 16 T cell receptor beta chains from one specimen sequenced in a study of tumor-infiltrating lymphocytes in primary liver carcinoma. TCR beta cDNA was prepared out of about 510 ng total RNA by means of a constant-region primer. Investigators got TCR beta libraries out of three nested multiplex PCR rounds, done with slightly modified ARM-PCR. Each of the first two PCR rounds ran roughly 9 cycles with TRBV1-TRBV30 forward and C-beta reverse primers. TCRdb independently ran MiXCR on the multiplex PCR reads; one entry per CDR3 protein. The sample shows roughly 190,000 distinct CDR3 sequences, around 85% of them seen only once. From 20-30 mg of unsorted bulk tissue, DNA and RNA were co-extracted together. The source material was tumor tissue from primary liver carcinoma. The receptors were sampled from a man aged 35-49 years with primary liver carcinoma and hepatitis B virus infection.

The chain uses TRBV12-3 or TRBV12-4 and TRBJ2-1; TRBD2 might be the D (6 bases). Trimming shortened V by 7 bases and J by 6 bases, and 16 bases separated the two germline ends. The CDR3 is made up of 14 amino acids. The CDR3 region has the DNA TGTGCCAGCATCTATAGGAGGGAGGCCAATGAGCAGTTCTTC. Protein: CASIYRREANEQFF.

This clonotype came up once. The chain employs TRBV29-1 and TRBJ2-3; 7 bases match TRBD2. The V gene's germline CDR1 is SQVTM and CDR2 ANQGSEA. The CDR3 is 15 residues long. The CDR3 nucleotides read TGCATCACCCGGCCGCCGGGGAGGGGCACAGATACGCAGTATTTT. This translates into CITRPPGRGTDTQYF.

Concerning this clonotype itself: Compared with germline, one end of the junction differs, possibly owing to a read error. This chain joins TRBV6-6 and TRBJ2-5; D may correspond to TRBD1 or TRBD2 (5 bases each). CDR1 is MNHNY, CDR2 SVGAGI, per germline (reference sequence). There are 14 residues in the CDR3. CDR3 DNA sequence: TGTGCCAGTAGTTACCGAGGGACGGAGGAGACCCAGTACTTC. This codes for CASSYRGTEETQYF.

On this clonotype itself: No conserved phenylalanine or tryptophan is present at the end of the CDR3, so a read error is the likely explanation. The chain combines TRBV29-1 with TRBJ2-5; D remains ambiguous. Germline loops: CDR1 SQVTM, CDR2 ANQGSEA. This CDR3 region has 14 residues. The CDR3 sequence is CSVESPAAQESQYI. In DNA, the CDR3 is TGCAGCGTTGAATCCCCAGCCGCCCAAGAGAGCCAGTACATC.

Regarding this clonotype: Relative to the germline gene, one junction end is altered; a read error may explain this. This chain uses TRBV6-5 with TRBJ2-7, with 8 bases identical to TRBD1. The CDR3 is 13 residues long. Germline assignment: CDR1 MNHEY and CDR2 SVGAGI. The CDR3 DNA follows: TGTGCCAGGAGTCGGACAGGGAATTACGAGCAGTATTTC. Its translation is CARSRTGNYEQYF.

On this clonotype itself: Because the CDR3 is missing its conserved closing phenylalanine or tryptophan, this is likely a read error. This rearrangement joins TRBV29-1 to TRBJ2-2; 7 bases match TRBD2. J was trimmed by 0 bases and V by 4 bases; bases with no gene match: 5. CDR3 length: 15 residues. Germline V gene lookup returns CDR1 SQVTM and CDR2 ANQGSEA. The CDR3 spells CSVGTSSANTGELFY. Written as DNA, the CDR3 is TGCAGCGTTGGGACTAGTTCGGCGAACACCGGGGAGCTGTTTTAT.

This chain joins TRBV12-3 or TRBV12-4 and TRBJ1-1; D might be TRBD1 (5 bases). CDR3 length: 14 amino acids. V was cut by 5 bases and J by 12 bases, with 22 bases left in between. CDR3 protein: CASSPNMGHTATFF. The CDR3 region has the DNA TGTGCCAGCAGTCCGAACATGGGGCACACTGCAACTTTCTTT.

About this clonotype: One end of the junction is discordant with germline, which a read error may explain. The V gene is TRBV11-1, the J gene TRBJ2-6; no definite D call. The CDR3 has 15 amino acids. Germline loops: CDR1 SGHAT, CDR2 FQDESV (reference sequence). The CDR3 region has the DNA TGTGCCAGCAGCTTGGGCCGATCTGGCGCCAACTTCCTGACTTTC. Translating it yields CASSLGRSGANFLTF.

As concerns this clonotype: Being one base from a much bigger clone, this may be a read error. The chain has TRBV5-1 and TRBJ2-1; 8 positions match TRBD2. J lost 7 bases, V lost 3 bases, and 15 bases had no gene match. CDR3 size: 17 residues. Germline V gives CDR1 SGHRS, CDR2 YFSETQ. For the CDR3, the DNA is TGCGCCAGCAGCTCGAGACTAGCGATCACCTTCCTAAATGAGCAGTTCTTC. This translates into CASSSRLAITFLNEQFF.

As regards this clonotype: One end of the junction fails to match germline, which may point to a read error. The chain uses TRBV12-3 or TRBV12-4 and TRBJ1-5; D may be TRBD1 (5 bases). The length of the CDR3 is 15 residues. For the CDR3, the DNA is TGTGCCAGTACGCGGGGCACCGGAATAAATCAGCCCCAGGATTTT. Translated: CASTRGTGINQPQDF.

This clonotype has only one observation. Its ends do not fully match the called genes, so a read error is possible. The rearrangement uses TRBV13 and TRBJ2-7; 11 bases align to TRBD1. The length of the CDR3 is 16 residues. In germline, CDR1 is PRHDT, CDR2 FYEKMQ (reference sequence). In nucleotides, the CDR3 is TGTGCCAGCAGCATACGTGGGACAGGGGGGACCTACGGGCAGTACTTC. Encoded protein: CASSIRGTGGTYGQYF.

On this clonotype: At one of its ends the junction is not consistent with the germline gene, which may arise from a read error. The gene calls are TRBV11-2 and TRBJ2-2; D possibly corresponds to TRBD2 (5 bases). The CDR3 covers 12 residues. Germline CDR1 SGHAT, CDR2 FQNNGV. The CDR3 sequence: CASCPDSGELIF. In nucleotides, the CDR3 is TGTGCCAGCTGCCCTGATTCCGGGGAGTTGATTTTT.

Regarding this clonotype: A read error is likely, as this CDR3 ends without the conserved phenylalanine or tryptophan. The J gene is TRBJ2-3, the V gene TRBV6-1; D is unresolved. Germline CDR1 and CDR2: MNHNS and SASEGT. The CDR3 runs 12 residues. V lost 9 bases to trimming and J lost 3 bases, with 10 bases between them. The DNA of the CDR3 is TGTGCCAGTAAGCCCAATACAGATACGCAGTATTAT. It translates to CASKPNTDTQYY.

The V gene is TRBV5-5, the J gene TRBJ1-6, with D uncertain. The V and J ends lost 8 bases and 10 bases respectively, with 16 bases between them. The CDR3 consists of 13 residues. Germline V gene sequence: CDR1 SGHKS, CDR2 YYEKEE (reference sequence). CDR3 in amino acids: CASSLRSNSPLHF. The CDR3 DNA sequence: TGTGCCAGTAGCCTACGGAGTAACTCACCCCTCCACTTT.

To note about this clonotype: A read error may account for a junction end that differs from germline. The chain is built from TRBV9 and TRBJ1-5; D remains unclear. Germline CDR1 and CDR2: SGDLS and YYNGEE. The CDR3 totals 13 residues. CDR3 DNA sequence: TGTGTCAGCAGCGTAGGTGTGTTGCCGCCCCAGCATTTT. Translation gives CVSSVGVLPPQHF.

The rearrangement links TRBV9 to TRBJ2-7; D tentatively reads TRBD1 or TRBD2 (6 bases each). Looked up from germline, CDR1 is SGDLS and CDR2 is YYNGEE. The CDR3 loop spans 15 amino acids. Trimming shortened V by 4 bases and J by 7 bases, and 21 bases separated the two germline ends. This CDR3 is CASSQSDRTEGEQYF. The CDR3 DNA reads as TGTGCCAGCAGCCAGTCCGACAGGACGGAGGGGGAGCAGTACTTC.